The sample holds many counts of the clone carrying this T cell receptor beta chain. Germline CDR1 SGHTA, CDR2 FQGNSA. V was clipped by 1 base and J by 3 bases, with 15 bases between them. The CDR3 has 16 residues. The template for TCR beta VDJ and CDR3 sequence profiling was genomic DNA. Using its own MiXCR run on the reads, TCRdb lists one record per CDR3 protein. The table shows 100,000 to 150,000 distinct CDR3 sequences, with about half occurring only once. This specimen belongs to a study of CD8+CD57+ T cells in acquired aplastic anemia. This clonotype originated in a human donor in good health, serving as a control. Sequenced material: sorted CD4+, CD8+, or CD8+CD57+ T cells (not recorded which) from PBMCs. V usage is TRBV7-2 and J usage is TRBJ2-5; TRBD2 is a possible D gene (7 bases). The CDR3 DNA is TGTGCCAGCAGCTTAGGGGGCGGGGAGGGGGAAGAGACCCAGTACTTC. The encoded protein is CASSLGGGEGEETQYF.